This T cell receptor beta chain was documented in a study of CD8 T cells in ankylosing spondylitis. Study-level points and caveats: Earlier studies detected some motif variants in reactive arthritis synovial fluid and blood.

Each CDR3 protein is one row after TCRdb ran MiXCR on the 5' RACE reads. This table holds over 100,000 distinct CDR3 sequences, more than 6.5% found once. This clonotype has at least ten counts. Antigen specificity is unknown. CDR3 length: 13 residues. Trimming took off 5 bases at V and 6 bases at J, with 10 bases between the two ends. The V gene's germline CDR1 is SGHTA and CDR2 FQGNSA. The genes are TRBV7-2 and TRBJ2-2; D gene ambiguous. Sequenced: blood, either unsorted or a sorted T cell fraction (not recorded which). The clonotype originates from a male donor with ankylosing spondylitis or in good health (not recorded which). The CDR3 DNA is TGTGCCAGCAGCAGGATCCGCTCCGGGGAGCTGTTTTTT. This translates into CASSRIRSGELFF.